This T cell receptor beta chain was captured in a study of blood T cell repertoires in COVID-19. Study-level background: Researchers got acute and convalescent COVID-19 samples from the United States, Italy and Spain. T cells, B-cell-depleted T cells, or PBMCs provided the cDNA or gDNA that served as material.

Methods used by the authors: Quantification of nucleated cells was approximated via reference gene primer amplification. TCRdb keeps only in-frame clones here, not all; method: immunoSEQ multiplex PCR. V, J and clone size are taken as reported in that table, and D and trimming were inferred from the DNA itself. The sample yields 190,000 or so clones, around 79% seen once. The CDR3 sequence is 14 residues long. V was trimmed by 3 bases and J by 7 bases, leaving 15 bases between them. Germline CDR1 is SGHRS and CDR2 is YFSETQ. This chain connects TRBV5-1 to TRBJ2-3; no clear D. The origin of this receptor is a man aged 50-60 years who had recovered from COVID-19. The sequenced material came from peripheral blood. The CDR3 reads CASSSGSRTYTQYF. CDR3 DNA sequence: TGCGCCAGCAGCTCCGGGTCTCGTACCTATACGCAGTATTTT. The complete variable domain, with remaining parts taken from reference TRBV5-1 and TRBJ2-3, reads KAGVTQTPRYLIKTRGQQVTLSCSPISGHRSVSWYQQTPGQGLQFLFEYFSETQRNKGNFPGRFSGRQFSNSRSEMNVSTLELGDSALYLCASSSGSRTYTQYFGPGTRLTVL.